These 16 T cell receptor beta chains share one sample of origin, sequenced in a study of blood T cell repertoires in COVID-19. This table comes from immunoSEQ multiplex PCR, and its TCRdb copy is limited to in-frame clones, with some not included. The sample gives fewer than 600,000 clones, 89% of which show up once; around 0.9% is in the top ten. Sequenced: peripheral blood. These receptors were obtained from a man between 18 and 29 years old with COVID-19, enrolled during active disease.

The gene calls are TRBV7-9 and TRBJ1-4; D possibly corresponds to TRBD1 (6 bases). Germline loops: CDR1 SEHNR, CDR2 FQNEAQ (reference sequence). The CDR3 length is 14 residues. V lost 1 base to trimming and J lost 6 bases, with 9 bases between them. CDR3: CASSLGGRDEKLFF. The CDR3 DNA follows: TGTGCCAGCAGCTTAGGGGGGCGCGATGAAAAACTGTTTTTT.

This clone was counted between two and nine times. This chain links TRBV10-2 with TRBJ2-5, with 7 bases identical to TRBD2. After removal of 4 bases from V and 4 bases from J, the junction contained 12 bases not matched to a gene. The germline V gene encodes CDR1 WSHSY and CDR2 SAAADI. The CDR3 is 16 residues long. CDR3 DNA sequence: TGCGCCAGCAGTGGTGGGAGGGCTAGCGGTACAGAGACCCAGTACTTC. Encoded protein: CASSGGRASGTETQYF.

The rearrangement uses TRBV3-1 (or the pseudogene TRBV3-2) and TRBJ2-1; D gene uncertain. The V end lost 1 base, the J end lost 4 bases, and 14 bases lay between the germline ends. Germline CDR1 is LGHDT and CDR2 is YNNKEL (reference sequence). The CDR3 contains 16 residues. This CDR3 is CASSQGRDARYNEQFF. CDR3 DNA sequence: TGTGCCAGCAGCCAAGGCCGAGACGCGAGGTACAATGAGCAGTTCTTC.

The table lists this clone with a count of one. The chain combines TRBV7-9 with TRBJ2-1; possibly TRBD1 for D (6 bases). CDR3 length: 17 residues. With 5 bases removed from V and 2 bases from J, the gap between germline ends came to 19 bases. Looked up from germline, CDR1 is SEHNR and CDR2 is FQNEAQ (reference sequence). The CDR3 protein is CASSPDRTLPPYNEQFF. The CDR3 DNA sequence: TGTGCCAGCAGCCCCGACAGGACCCTCCCCCCCTACAATGAGCAGTTCTTC.

This chain uses TRBV5-6 with TRBJ1-2; D remains ambiguous. CDR1 is SGHDT, CDR2 YYEEEE, per germline. Trimming left V 4 bases short and J 2 bases short, with 18 bases between. The CDR3 has 16 amino acids. Here the CDR3 DNA reads TGTGCCAGCAGCCCCATCTTTAAGACACGGAACTATGGCTACACCTTC. Its translation is CASSPIFKTRNYGYTF.

V gene TRBV15 combines with J gene TRBJ2-1, with D possibly matching TRBD2 (5 bases). Germline V lookup: CDR1 LNHNV, CDR2 YYDKDF (reference sequence). The CDR3 consists of 14 residues. V shed 10 bases and J shed 4 bases, with 17 bases lying between them. This chain's CDR3 is CAIKPGTGYNEQFF. CDR3 DNA: TGTGCCATCAAACCCGGAACGGGGTACAATGAGCAGTTCTTC.

The gene calls are TRBV6-5 and TRBJ1-2; D is unclear. Trimming left V 2 bases short and J 4 bases short, with 8 bases between. CDR3 length equals 13 residues. The V gene's germline CDR1 is MNHEY and CDR2 SVGAGI. CDR3 protein: CASSYVGGYGYTF. The CDR3, as DNA: TGTGCCAGCAGTTACGTAGGAGGCTATGGCTACACCTTC.

The chain employs TRBV7-9 and TRBJ2-3; D is unresolved. CDR1 SEHNR and CDR2 FQNEAQ come from the germline V gene (reference sequence). V dropped 4 bases and J dropped 0 bases, with 14 bases sitting between them. The CDR3 spans 16 residues. The DNA for the CDR3 is TGTGCCAGCAGCTACCAGACTCCAACTAGCACAGATACGCAGTATTTT. Protein: CASSYQTPTSTDTQYF. Combining the CDR3 with reference TRBV7-9 and TRBJ2-3 gives the whole variable domain DTGVSQNPRHKITKRGQNVTFRCDPISEHNRLYWYRQTLGQGPEFLTYFQNEAQLEKSRLLSDRFSAERPKGSFSTLEIQRTEQGDSAMYLCASSYQTPTSTDTQYFGPGTRLTVL.

In this sample, this clone turned up a few times. The chain joins TRBV5-5 to TRBJ1-6; D not certain. CDR3 length equals 14 residues. Trimming left V 6 bases short and J 5 bases short, with 12 bases between. Germline CDR1 SGHKS, CDR2 YYEKEE (reference sequence). The CDR3 here is CASTRGRDNSPLHF. Here the CDR3 DNA reads TGTGCCAGCACCCGAGGCAGAGATAATTCACCCCTCCACTTT.

This clone was found once. The chain carries TRBV29-1 and TRBJ2-1; TRBD2 agrees at 12 bases. The CDR3 spans 21 residues. Germline CDR1 SQVTM, CDR2 ANQGSEA. J gave up 10 bases and V 0 bases, and 25 bases lay outside the gene matches. The DNA of the CDR3 is TGCAGCGTTGAAGACTGGGGAGGGGTGACTAGCGGGAGAAATAGCTCCGGCGAGCAGTTCTTC. The encoded protein is CSVEDWGGVTSGRNSSGEQFF.

The rearrangement links TRBV5-4 to TRBJ2-3; 7 nucleotides line up with TRBD1. With V trimmed by 0 bases and J by 3 bases, 4 bases remained unmatched. The CDR3 spans 15 residues. Germline loops: CDR1 SGHNT, CDR2 YYREEE (reference sequence). CDR3 nucleotide sequence: TGTGCCAGCAGCTTGGGCCAGGGGGTAACAGATACGCAGTATTTT. Protein product: CASSLGQGVTDTQYF.

J is TRBJ2-1 and V is TRBV19; TRBD2 matches 9 bases. Germline V CDR1 and CDR2: LNHDA, SQIVND (reference sequence). The CDR3 consists of 16 residues. V was clipped by 4 bases and J by 5 bases; unmatched bases: 9. Here the CDR3 DNA reads TGTGCCAGTAGTACCGCCGGCAGCGGGGGGCACAATGAGCAGTTCTTC. This translates into CASSTAGSGGHNEQFF. Complete variable domain (other parts from reference TRBV19 and TRBJ2-1): DGGITQSPKYLFRKEGQNVTLSCEQNLNHDAMYWYRQDPGQGLRLIYYSQIVNDFQKGDIAEGYSVSREKKESFPLTVTSAQKNPTAFYLCASSTAGSGGHNEQFFGPGTRLTVL.

The CDR3 region has the DNA TGTGCCAGCCTGCGAGCCGACAGCCTCAATGAGCAGTTCTTC. Translation gives CASLRADSLNEQFF. This chain connects TRBV7-9 to TRBJ2-1, with D perhaps TRBD1 (5 bases). Trimming removed 8 bases from V and 6 bases from J, with 17 bases in between. Per the germline V gene, CDR1 is SEHNR and CDR2 is FQNEAQ (reference sequence). The CDR3 consists of 14 residues.

The chain employs TRBV3-1 (or the pseudogene TRBV3-2) and TRBJ1-1; D may be TRBD1 (6 bases). Deletions cut 2 bases from V and 6 bases from J, with 10 bases between. Per germline, CDR1 LGHDT and CDR2 YNNKEL (reference sequence). This CDR3 contains 13 residues. CDR3 protein: CASSQLQGPEAFF. The CDR3 region has the DNA TGTGCCAGCAGCCAACTACAGGGCCCTGAAGCTTTCTTT.

V gene TRBV29-1 combines with J gene TRBJ2-3; no definite D call. Germline V gene sequence: CDR1 SQVTM, CDR2 ANQGSEA. Deletions cut 5 bases from V and 0 bases from J, with 9 bases between. The CDR3 totals 13 residues. CDR3: CSVPSESTDTQYF. The CDR3 bases are TGCAGCGTTCCCAGCGAGAGCACAGATACGCAGTATTTT.

Points on this clone: One base away lies a much larger clone, so this may be a sequencing read error. The rearrangement links TRBV11-2 to TRBJ1-6; weak D call: TRBD1 (5 bases). Germline-derived CDR1 and CDR2 are SGHAT and FQNNGV. This CDR3 comprises 14 residues. The V end was cut by 1 base, the J end by 4 bases, with 5 bases between. CDR3 in DNA: TGTGCCAGCAGCTTAGGACAGTATAATTCACCCCTCCACTTT. This translates into CASSLGQYNSPLHF.